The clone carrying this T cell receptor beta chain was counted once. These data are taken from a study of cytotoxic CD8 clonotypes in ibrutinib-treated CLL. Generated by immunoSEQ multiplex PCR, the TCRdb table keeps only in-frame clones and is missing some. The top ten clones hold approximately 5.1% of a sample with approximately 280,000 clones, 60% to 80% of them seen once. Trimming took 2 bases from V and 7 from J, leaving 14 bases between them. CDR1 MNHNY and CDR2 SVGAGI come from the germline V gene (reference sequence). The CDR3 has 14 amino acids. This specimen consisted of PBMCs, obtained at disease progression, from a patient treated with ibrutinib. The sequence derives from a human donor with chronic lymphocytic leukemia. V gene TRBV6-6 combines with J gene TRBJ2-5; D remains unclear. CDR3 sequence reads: CASSYDMLAGTQYF. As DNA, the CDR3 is TGTGCCAGCAGTTACGACATGCTGGCCGGGACCCAGTACTTC.